The sequence of this T cell receptor beta chain was determined in a study of T-cell memory formation after mild COVID-19. At the level of the study: The study found TCR clusters largely donor specific. Study findings and constraints: Pre-infection memory held some responding clones, suggesting pre-existing cross-reactive T cells responded. The study found contracting CD4+ clones mainly in CM and EM and contracting CD8+ clones in EMRA.

With regard to this clonotype: The antigen remains undetermined.

5'RACE primed from the constant segment yielded TCR alpha and TCR beta cDNA libraries bearing sample barcodes and UMIs. TCRdb ran MiXCR on the 5' RACE reads and lists one entry per CDR3 protein. In the table there are 250,000 to 300,000 distinct CDR3 sequences, 15% to 20% of which are singletons. The specimen sequenced was PBMCs or a T cell subset sorted from them (not recorded which). The TCR sequence derives from a young man who had mild COVID-19 (a few samples of this study predate the infection). Cell type and time point are not known.

CDR3 loop: CSDGVHGYF. The CDR3 DNA reads as TGCAGCGATGGTGTCCACGGGTACTTC. The V gene is TRBV29-1, the J gene TRBJ2-5; D is ambiguous. The CDR3 length is 9 residues. Trimming cost V 7 bases and J 13 bases, with 13 bases left between them. The germline CDR1 and CDR2 sequences are SQVTM and ANQGSEA. Using reference TRBV29-1 and TRBJ2-5 for the parts outside the CDR3, the full variable domain is SAVISQKPSRDICQRGTSLTIQCQVDSQVTMMFWYRQQPGQSLTLIATANQGSEATYESGFVIDKFPISRPNLTFSTLTVSNMSPEDSSIYLCSDGVHGYFGPGTRLLVL.